This passage covers 21 T cell receptor beta chains from one sample sequenced in a study of monozygotic twins with inflammatory bowel disease. TCRdb reprocessed the 5' RACE reads; each CDR3 protein has one entry and no DNA is given. The data show 350,000 to 400,000 distinct CDR3 sequences, and the top ten clones hold around 2.6%. Sequencing was done on a sample of blood. These receptors were collected from a human donor with ulcerative colitis or Crohn's disease, or a healthy co-twin of an affected twin (not recorded which).

This chain joins TRBV5-1 and TRBJ2-2. Germline V CDR1 and CDR2: SGHRS, YFSETQ. The CDR3 runs 12 residues. The CDR3 sequence: CASSVLVGELFF.

This chain joins TRBV18 and TRBJ1-2; TCRdb selects TRBD1, and the lack of DNA leaves this call unchecked. The CDR3 is made up of 17 amino acids. In germline, CDR1 is KGHSH, CDR2 LQKENI. CDR3 loop: CASSPPLGGALNYGYTF. The variable domain in full, with the rest retrieved from reference TRBV18 and TRBJ1-2, is NAGVMQNPRHLVRRRGQEARLRCSPMKGHSHVYWYRQLPEEGLKFMVYLQKENIIDESGMPKERFSAEFPKEGPSILRIQQVVRGDSAAYFCASSPPLGGALNYGYTFGSGTRLTVV.

The chain couples TRBV5-1 to TRBJ2-5; the TCRdb D gene call, TRBD1, has no DNA to confirm it. Germline V gene sequence: CDR1 SGHRS, CDR2 YFSETQ. The CDR3 is made up of 13 amino acids. CDR3 loop: CASRWQGEETQYF.

The chain employs TRBV5-4 and TRBJ2-7. In germline, CDR1 is SGHNT, CDR2 YYREEE (reference sequence). The CDR3 is 14 residues long. The CDR3 is CASSLVGRRDEQYF. Based on the CDR3 plus reference TRBV5-4 and TRBJ2-7, the full variable domain is ETGVTQSPTHLIKTRGQQVTLRCSSQSGHNTVSWYQQALGQGPQFIFQYYREEENGRGNFPPRFSGLQFPNYSSELNVNALELDDSALYLCASSLVGRRDEQYFGPGTRLTVT.

The chain combines TRBV6-2 or TRBV6-3 with TRBJ1-1; without DNA, the TCRdb call of TRBD1 cannot be checked. The V gene's germline CDR1 is MNHEY and CDR2 SVGEGT. This CDR3 contains 13 residues. The CDR3 loop reads CASGQGDQTEAFF.

The rearrangement joins TRBV14 to TRBJ1-1; TCRdb outputs TRBD1, but without DNA this stays unchecked. The CDR3 contains 15 residues. In germline, CDR1 is SGHDN, CDR2 FVKESK. Here the CDR3 reads CASSHGDRELPEAFF.

The chain couples TRBV2 to TRBJ2-1; TCRdb names TRBD1, which stays unverified in the absence of DNA. The CDR3 spans 15 residues. Germline loops: CDR1 SNHLY, CDR2 FYNNEI. CDR3 residues: CASSENGLGYNEQFF. Together with reference TRBV2 and TRBJ2-1, the CDR3 gives the full variable domain: EPEVTQTPSHQVTQMGQEVILRCVPISNHLYFYWYRQILGQKVEFLVSFYNNEISEKSEIFDDQFSVERPDGSNFTLKIRSTKLEDSAMYFCASSENGLGYNEQFFGPGTRLTVL.

J is TRBJ1-6 and V is TRBV5-1; the D call of TRBD1 rests on TCRdb alone, since no DNA is present to check it. CDR3 size: 15 residues. Germline CDR1 is SGHRS and CDR2 is YFSETQ. The CDR3 here is CASSLGTGVVQPLHF.

The genes are TRBV27 and TRBJ1-6; TCRdb returns TRBD1, unconfirmable since there is no DNA. The length of the CDR3 is 15 residues. Germline loops: CDR1 MNHEY, CDR2 SMNVEV (reference sequence). The CDR3 loop reads CASRGAGTRNSPLHF.

The CDR3 spells CASSLPGTEAFF. The chain recombines TRBV14 with TRBJ1-1; the D call from TCRdb, TRBD1, cannot be confirmed without DNA. The germline gives CDR1 SGHDN, CDR2 FVKESK. The CDR3 spans 12 residues.

The chain is built from TRBV28 and TRBJ2-1; TCRdb's D call, TRBD1, is unchecked because there is no DNA. This CDR3 is 17 amino acids long. From germline, CDR1 is MDHEN and CDR2 SYDVKM. CDR3 protein: CASSLFRGDVNRGKQFF.

The CDR3 loop reads CASSLGPGMNTEAFF. The rearrangement joins TRBV5-1 to TRBJ1-1; TCRdb lists TRBD1, though no DNA is available to test this call. Germline assignment: CDR1 SGHRS and CDR2 YFSETQ. The CDR3 is 15 residues long. The full variable domain, in which reference TRBV5-1 and TRBJ1-1 provide the parts outside the CDR3, is KAGVTQTPRYLIKTRGQQVTLSCSPISGHRSVSWYQQTPGQGLQFLFEYFSETQRNKGNFPGRFSGRQFSNSRSEMNVSTLELGDSALYLCASSLGPGMNTEAFFGQGTRLTVV.

The chain employs TRBV19 and TRBJ1-1; TCRdb gives TRBD1 as the D gene, but with no DNA this cannot be confirmed. There are 15 residues in the CDR3. CDR1 is LNHDA, CDR2 SQIVND, per germline (reference sequence). CDR3: CASRPRQGQNTEAFF.

The V and J genes are TRBV27 and TRBJ2-1. Per the germline V gene, CDR1 is MNHEY and CDR2 is SMNVEV (reference sequence). There are 14 residues in the CDR3. This CDR3 reads CASSSSGIYNEQFF.

The V and J genes are TRBV12-3 or TRBV12-4 and TRBJ2-1. The CDR3 is made up of 13 amino acids. The CDR3 reads CASSLSGEDEQFF.

The V and J genes are TRBV5-6 and TRBJ2-3; the TCRdb call, TRBD1, lacks DNA for checking. The CDR3 is made up of 14 amino acids. Germline V gives CDR1 SGHDT, CDR2 YYEEEE. CDR3 protein: CASSFSWGGDTQYF.

The genes are TRBV7-2 and TRBJ1-2. The length of the CDR3 is 12 residues. Germline assignment: CDR1 SGHTA and CDR2 FQGNSA. The CDR3 spells CASSVSSSGYTF.

This sequence joins TRBV7-2 and TRBJ1-4; TCRdb's assignment of TRBD1 cannot be checked, as there is no DNA. Germline values: CDR1 SGHTA, CDR2 FQGNSA. This CDR3 region has 14 residues. CDR3 sequence reads: CASSPDRGHEKLFF.

V and J are TRBV12-3 or TRBV12-4 and TRBJ1-2; without DNA, the TCRdb call of TRBD1 cannot be checked. This CDR3 has 17 residues. The CDR3 is CASSLSPHRLGNYGYTF.

The V and J genes are TRBV12-3 or TRBV12-4 and TRBJ2-3; TCRdb's assignment of TRBD1 cannot be checked, as there is no DNA. The CDR3 runs to 14 residues. The CDR3 here is CASSDTGGTDTQYF.

The rearrangement links TRBV12-3 or TRBV12-4 to TRBJ1-5; the D call from TCRdb, TRBD1, cannot be confirmed without DNA. There are 15 residues in the CDR3. This CDR3 is CASSLGTGLNQPQHF.